The next 18 T cell receptor beta chains were all read from a single sample in a study of OX40 agonist ivuxolimab in advanced cancers. The method was immunoSEQ multiplex PCR; TCRdb's version includes in-frame clones alone and lacks a portion of them. Of about 90,000 clones in the sample, 87% were seen once. Sequenced here: CD4+ or CD8+ T cells sorted from blood, sampled in a trial of the OX40 agonist ivuxolimab. These receptors were collected from an adult with an advanced solid tumor such as melanoma, head and neck, liver or kidney cancer.

This clone occurred a few times. The V call is TRBV2, the J call TRBJ2-3; D gene uncertain. The ends were cut back, 2 bases at V and 2 bases at J, with 8 bases in the middle. The CDR3 has 14 amino acids. The V gene's germline CDR1 is SNHLY and CDR2 FYNNEI. The CDR3 here is CASSEWELTDTQYF. CDR3 sequence (DNA): TGTGCCAGCAGTGAATGGGAACTCACAGATACGCAGTATTTT.

CDR3 sequence (DNA): TGTGCCAGCGCCGCCCGGGCCCCAGGGTTGGACTATGGCTACACCTTC. Its translation: CASAARAPGLDYGYTF. The chain links TRBV27 to TRBJ1-2, with D tentatively TRBD1 (5 bases). There are 16 residues in the CDR3. CDR1 MNHEY and CDR2 SMNVEV come from the germline V gene (reference sequence). V gave up 8 bases and J gave up 3 bases, with 22 bases separating them.

This chain joins TRBV4-1 and TRBJ2-3; D gene uncertain. Deletions cut 1 base from V and 5 bases from J, with 10 bases between. Per the germline V gene, CDR1 is MGHRA and CDR2 is YSYEKL. This CDR3 is 14 amino acids long. CDR3 nucleotides: TGCGCCAGCAGCCAAGCTGGGATTCAAGATACGCAGTATTTT. Its translation: CASSQAGIQDTQYF.

The chain combines TRBV5-4 with TRBJ2-5, with D perhaps matching TRBD1 (5 bases). The length of the CDR3 is 14 residues. The germline gives CDR1 SGHNT, CDR2 YYREEE (reference sequence). V was clipped by 2 bases and J by 3 bases, with 11 bases between them. For the CDR3, the DNA is TGTGCCAGCAGCTTCTATCAGGGTGAAGAGACCCAGTACTTC. Its protein is CASSFYQGEETQYF. Using reference TRBV5-4 and TRBJ2-5 for the parts outside the CDR3, the full variable domain is ETGVTQSPTHLIKTRGQQVTLRCSSQSGHNTVSWYQQALGQGPQFIFQYYREEENGRGNFPPRFSGLQFPNYSSELNVNALELDDSALYLCASSFYQGEETQYFGPGTRLLVL.

The chain joins TRBV19 to TRBJ1-1; D gene unclear. The germline gives CDR1 LNHDA, CDR2 SQIVND (reference sequence). CDR3 length equals 12 residues. V lost 6 bases to trimming and J lost 2 bases, with 7 bases between them. The CDR3, as DNA: TGTGCCAGTAGGGCGAGAAACACTGAAGCTTTCTTT. Amino acids: CASRARNTEAFF. The full variable domain, its missing parts supplied by reference TRBV19 and TRBJ1-1, is DGGITQSPKYLFRKEGQNVTLSCEQNLNHDAMYWYRQDPGQGLRLIYYSQIVNDFQKGDIAEGYSVSREKKESFPLTVTSAQKNPTAFYLCASRARNTEAFFGQGTRLTVV.

The chain combines TRBV5-1 with TRBJ2-7, with D tentatively TRBD1 (6 bases). Trimming pared 3 bases from V and 10 bases from J, leaving 20 bases between. The CDR3 loop spans 14 amino acids. Germline V gives CDR1 SGHRS, CDR2 YFSETQ. The DNA for the CDR3 is TGCGCCAGCAGCTCACAGGGTGAATTGGTCAGCCAGTACTTC. Its translation: CASSSQGELVSQYF.

This chain joins TRBV6-5 and TRBJ2-3, with D possibly called TRBD1 or TRBD2 (6 bases each). This CDR3 comprises 12 residues. CDR1 is MNHEY, CDR2 SVGAGI, per germline. V dropped 10 bases and J dropped 6 bases, with 14 bases sitting between them. CDR3: CAIRGVGDTQYF. The CDR3 nucleotides read TGTGCCATTAGGGGGGTAGGGGATACGCAGTATTTT.

This clone appeared a single time. V is TRBV6-6 and J is TRBJ2-1, with D possibly TRBD1 on 6 matching bases. Germline V lookup: CDR1 MNHNY, CDR2 SVGAGI (reference sequence). The V and J ends lost 2 bases and 8 bases respectively, with 16 bases between them. This CDR3 region has 15 residues. The chain's CDR3 is CASSYGPQGGHEQFF. In DNA, the CDR3 is TGTGCCAGCAGTTACGGACCACAGGGCGGCCATGAGCAGTTCTTC.

The CDR3 here is CASSNPTGTGEKLFF. Written as DNA, the CDR3 is TGCGCCAGCAGCAACCCGACCGGGACGGGTGAAAAACTGTTTTTT. This chain uses TRBV5-1 with TRBJ1-4; D perhaps matches TRBD1 (5 bases). This CDR3 contains 15 residues. Trimming removed 4 bases from V and 7 bases from J, with 17 bases in between. CDR1 is SGHRS and CDR2 is YFSETQ in the germline V gene.

V and J are TRBV19 and TRBJ2-1; 10 bases fit TRBD2. CDR1 LNHDA and CDR2 SQIVND come from the germline V gene (reference sequence). V shed 3 bases, J shed 7 bases, and the junction held 12 bases outside the gene matches. This CDR3 has 17 residues. CDR3 bases: TGTGCCAGTAGTATCATAGGGATGAGCGGGGGGGCAAATGAGCAGTTCTTC. As protein: CASSIIGMSGGANEQFF.

The chain couples TRBV7-9 to TRBJ2-2, with D uncertain. The CDR3 spans 15 residues. V gave up 4 bases and J gave up 1 base, with 10 bases separating them. CDR1 and CDR2 (germline): SEHNR, FQNEAQ (reference sequence). The CDR3 DNA is TGTGCCAGCAGCTCCGGCGTGGGGAACACCGGGGAGCTGTTTTTT. The encoded protein is CASSSGVGNTGELFF.

The chain is built from TRBV7-9 and TRBJ2-3; perhaps TRBD2 as D (6 bases). This CDR3 is built from 15 residues. CDR1 and CDR2 (germline): SEHNR, FQNEAQ (reference sequence). Trimming stripped 3 bases from V and 2 bases from J, with 12 bases between. The CDR3 DNA follows: TGTGCCAGCAGCTTGAGCGGGTTTGACACAGATACGCAGTATTTT. It encodes CASSLSGFDTDTQYF.

This rearrangement joins TRBV14 to TRBJ1-3, with D unclear. Trimming removed 4 bases from V and 8 bases from J, with 6 bases in between. Germline CDR1 SGHDN, CDR2 FVKESK. CDR3 length: 11 amino acids. This CDR3 is CASSLADTIYF. The CDR3 DNA reads as TGTGCCAGCAGCCTGGCCGACACCATATATTTT.

V and J are TRBV19 and TRBJ2-3; TRBD1 agrees at 8 bases. CDR1 LNHDA and CDR2 SQIVND come from the germline V gene (reference sequence). This CDR3 spans 16 amino acids. With 5 bases clipped from V and 6 bases from J, the junction kept 13 bases outside the gene matches. CDR3 sequence: CASSLRQGWRKDTQYF. The CDR3 nucleotides read TGTGCCAGTAGTCTTCGACAGGGGTGGCGCAAGGATACGCAGTATTTT.

The chain recombines TRBV5-8 with TRBJ2-1; D gene ambiguous. V was cut by 6 bases and J by 0 bases, with 16 bases left in between. CDR3 length: 16 amino acids. Germline CDR1 and CDR2: SGHTS and YDEGEE. CDR3 sequence (DNA): TGTGCCAGCACCTCTTACAAGGGATCCTCCTACAATGAGCAGTTCTTC. It codes for CASTSYKGSSYNEQFF.

V is TRBV18 and J is TRBJ2-7; D possibly corresponds to TRBD2 (6 bases). The CDR3 length is 13 residues. The ends were cut back, 5 bases at V and 2 bases at J, with 10 bases in the middle. CDR1 is KGHSH, CDR2 LQKENI, per germline. CDR3 amino acids: CASSAGKAYEQYF. The CDR3 DNA reads TGTGCCAGCTCAGCGGGGAAGGCCTACGAGCAGTACTTC.

CDR3 bases: TGTGCCAGCAGGAGGCGGGGAAGTTACGAGCAGTACTTC. Translated, it gives CASRRRGSYEQYF. The V gene is TRBV6-5, the J gene TRBJ2-7; D is perhaps TRBD2 (6 bases). The CDR3 has 13 residues. The V end lost 6 bases, the J end lost 4 bases, and 13 bases lay between the germline ends. Germline CDR1 MNHEY, CDR2 SVGAGI.

V is TRBV19 and J is TRBJ2-3; the D call may be TRBD1 or TRBD2 (5 bases each). Trimming took 7 bases from V and 5 from J, leaving 16 bases between them. Looked up from germline, CDR1 is LNHDA and CDR2 is SQIVND (reference sequence). The CDR3 has 14 amino acids. Here the CDR3 DNA reads TGTGCCAGTACTAAGAGGGCAGGGAGAGATACGCAGTATTTT. Translation gives CASTKRAGRDTQYF.